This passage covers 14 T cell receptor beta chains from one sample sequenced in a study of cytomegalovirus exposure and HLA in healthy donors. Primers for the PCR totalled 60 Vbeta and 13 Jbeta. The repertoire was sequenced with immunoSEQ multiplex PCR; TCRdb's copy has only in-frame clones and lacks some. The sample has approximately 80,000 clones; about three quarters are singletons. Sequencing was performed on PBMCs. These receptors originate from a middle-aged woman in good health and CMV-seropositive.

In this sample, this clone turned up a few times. For the CDR3, the DNA is TGTGCCAGCAGTTTAGTAGGGGGTCGAGAAAAACTGTTTTTT. Translated, it gives CASSLVGGREKLFF. J is TRBJ1-4 and V is TRBV27; D may be TRBD1 (6 bases). Germline V gene lookup returns CDR1 MNHEY and CDR2 SMNVEV (reference sequence). CDR3 size: 14 residues. Between the trimmed V and J ends, which lost 2 bases and 8 bases, there was a span of 12 bases. Supplemented by reference TRBV27 and TRBJ1-4, the full variable domain reads EAQVTQNPRYLITVTGKKLTVTCSQNMNHEYMSWYRQDPGLGLRQIYYSMNVEVTDKGDVPEGYKVSRKEKRNFPLILESPSPNQTSLYFCASSLVGGREKLFFGSGTQLSVL.

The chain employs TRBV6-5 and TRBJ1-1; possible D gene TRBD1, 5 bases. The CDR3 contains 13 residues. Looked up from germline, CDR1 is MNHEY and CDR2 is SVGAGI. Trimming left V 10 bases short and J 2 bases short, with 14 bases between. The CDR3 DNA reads TGTGCCACCACCCGGGGGGGTAACACTGAAGCTTTCTTT. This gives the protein CATTRGGNTEAFF.

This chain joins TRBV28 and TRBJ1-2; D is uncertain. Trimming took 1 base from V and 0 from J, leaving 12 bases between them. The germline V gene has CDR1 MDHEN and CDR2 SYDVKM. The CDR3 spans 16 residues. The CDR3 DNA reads TGTGCCAGCAGTTTATCAGGTGGAGGTGCTAACTATGGCTACACCTTC. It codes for CASSLSGGGANYGYTF.

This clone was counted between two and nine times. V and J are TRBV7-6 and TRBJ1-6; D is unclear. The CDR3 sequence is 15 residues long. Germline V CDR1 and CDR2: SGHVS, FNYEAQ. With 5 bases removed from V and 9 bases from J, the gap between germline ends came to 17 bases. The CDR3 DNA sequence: TGTGCCAGCAGCCCCGGGCAACCGGGGAGTTCACCCCTCCACTTT. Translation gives CASSPGQPGSSPLHF.

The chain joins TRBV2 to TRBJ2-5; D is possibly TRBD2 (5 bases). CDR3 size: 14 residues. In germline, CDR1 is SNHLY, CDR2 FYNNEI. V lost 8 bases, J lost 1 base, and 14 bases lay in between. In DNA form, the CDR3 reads TGTGCCAGCCGTGGCAGAACTAGCCAAGAGACCCAGTACTTC. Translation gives CASRGRTSQETQYF.

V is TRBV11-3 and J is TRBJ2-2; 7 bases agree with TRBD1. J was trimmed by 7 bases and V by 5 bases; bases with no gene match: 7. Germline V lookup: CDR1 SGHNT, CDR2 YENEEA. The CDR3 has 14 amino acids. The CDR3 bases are TGTGCCAGCAGCCCCAGACAGGGTGACGGGGAGCTGTTTTTT. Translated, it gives CASSPRQGDGELFF.

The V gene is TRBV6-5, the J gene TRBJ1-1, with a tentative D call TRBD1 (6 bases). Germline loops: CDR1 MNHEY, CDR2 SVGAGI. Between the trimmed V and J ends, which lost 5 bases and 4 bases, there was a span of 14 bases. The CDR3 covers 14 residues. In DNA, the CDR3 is TGTGCCAGCAGTCATACCCAGGGGACCACTGAAGCTTTCTTT. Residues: CASSHTQGTTEAFF.

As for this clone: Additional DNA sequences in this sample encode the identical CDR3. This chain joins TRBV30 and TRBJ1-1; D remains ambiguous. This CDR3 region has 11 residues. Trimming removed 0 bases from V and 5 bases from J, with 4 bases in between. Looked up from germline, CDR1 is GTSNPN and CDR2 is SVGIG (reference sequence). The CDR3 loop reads CAWSVLTEAFF. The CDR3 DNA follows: TGTGCCTGGAGTGTACTTACTGAAGCTTTCTTT. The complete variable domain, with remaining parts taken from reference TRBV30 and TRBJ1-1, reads SQTIHQWPATLVQPVGSPLSLECTVEGTSNPNLYWYRQAAGRGLQLLFYSVGIGQISSEVPQNLSASRPQDRQFILSSKKLLLSDSGFYLCAWSVLTEAFFGQGTRLTVV.

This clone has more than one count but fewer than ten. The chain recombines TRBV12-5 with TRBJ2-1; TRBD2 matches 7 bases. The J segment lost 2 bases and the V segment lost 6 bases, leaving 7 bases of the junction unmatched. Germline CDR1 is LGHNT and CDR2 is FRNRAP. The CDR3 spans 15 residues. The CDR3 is CASGSSGKTYNEQFF. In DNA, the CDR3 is TGTGCTAGTGGATCGAGCGGGAAAACCTACAATGAGCAGTTCTTC.

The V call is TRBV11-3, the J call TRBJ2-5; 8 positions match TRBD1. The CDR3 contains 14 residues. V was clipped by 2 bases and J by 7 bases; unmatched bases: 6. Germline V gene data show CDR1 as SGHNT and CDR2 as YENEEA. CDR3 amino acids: CASSLTGTGGTQYF. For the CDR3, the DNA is TGTGCCAGCAGCTTAACCGGGACAGGTGGGACCCAGTACTTC.

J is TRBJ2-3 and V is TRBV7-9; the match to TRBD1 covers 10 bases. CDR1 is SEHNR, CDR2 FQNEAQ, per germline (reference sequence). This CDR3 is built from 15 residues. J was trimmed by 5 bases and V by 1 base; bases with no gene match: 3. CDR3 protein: CASSLEDRGLDTQYF. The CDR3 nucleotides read TGTGCCAGCAGCTTAGAAGACAGGGGGCTAGATACGCAGTATTTT.

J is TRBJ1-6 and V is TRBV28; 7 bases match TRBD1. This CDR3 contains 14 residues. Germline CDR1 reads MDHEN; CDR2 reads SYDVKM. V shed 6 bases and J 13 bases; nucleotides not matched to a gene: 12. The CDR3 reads CASRTPTGTMPLHF. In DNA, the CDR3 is TGTGCCAGCAGGACCCCGACAGGGACAATGCCCCTCCACTTT.

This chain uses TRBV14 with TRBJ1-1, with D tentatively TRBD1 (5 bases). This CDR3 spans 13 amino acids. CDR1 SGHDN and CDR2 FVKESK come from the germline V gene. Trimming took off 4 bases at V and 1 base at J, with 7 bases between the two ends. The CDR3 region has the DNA TGTGCCAGCAGCCGGACACCGAACACTGAAGCTTTCTTT. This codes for CASSRTPNTEAFF.

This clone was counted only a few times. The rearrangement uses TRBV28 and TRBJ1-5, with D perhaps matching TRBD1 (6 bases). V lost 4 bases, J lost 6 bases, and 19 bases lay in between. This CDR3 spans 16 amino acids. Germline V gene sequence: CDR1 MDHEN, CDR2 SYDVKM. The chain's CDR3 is CASSSLLRGSGQPQHF. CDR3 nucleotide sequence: TGTGCCAGCAGTTCTCTCCTCAGGGGCTCTGGTCAGCCCCAGCATTTT.